Following are 30 T cell receptor beta chains from one sample sequenced in a study of cytomegalovirus exposure and HLA in healthy donors (dated by TCRdb to 2016 to 2017). The library came from the immunoSEQ multiplex PCR assay. For the multiplex PCR, a mixture combining 60 forward primers for TCR Vbeta segments and 13 reverse primers for TCR Jbeta segments was used. What TCRdb holds here is the immuneACCESS table cut down to in-frame rearrangements. Part of the clones is not present; checked against another copy, under half of the missing clones reflect an unresolved V gene, and the others are unexplained. The sample records approximately 170,000 clones, around 68% of which are singletons. The top ten clones comprise about 1.6% of the sample. The sample was PBMCs. These receptors were taken from a girl between 10 and 17 years old in good health and CMV-seronegative.

The rearrangement uses TRBV2 and TRBJ2-4; tentatively, D is TRBD1 (6 bases). The CDR3 extends over 16 amino acids. Germline V gives CDR1 SNHLY, CDR2 FYNNEI. The V end lost 1 base, the J end lost 2 bases, and 12 bases lay between the germline ends. CDR3 amino acids: CASSEVGDIPKNIQYF. CDR3 bases: TGTGCCAGCAGTGAAGTAGGGGACATCCCCAAAAACATTCAGTACTTC.

This clone showed up just once. The chain has TRBV6-1 and TRBJ2-1; D is possibly TRBD1 (6 bases). CDR1 MNHNS and CDR2 SASEGT come from the germline V gene. The V gene lost 1 base and the J gene lost 7 bases, with 14 bases spanning the gap. The CDR3 has 15 amino acids. CDR3 region: CASSEGAGVLNEQFF. The DNA of the CDR3 is TGTGCCAGCAGTGAAGGAGCAGGGGTGTTGAATGAGCAGTTCTTC.

Written as DNA, the CDR3 is TGTGCCAGCAGTTTACCAGCGGGGGGCAATCAGCCCCAGCATTTT. Protein sequence: CASSLPAGGNQPQHF. The V call is TRBV28, the J call TRBJ1-5; tentative D call: TRBD1 (5 bases). This CDR3 has 15 amino acids. Germline assignment: CDR1 MDHEN and CDR2 SYDVKM. V was trimmed by 2 bases and J by 2 bases, leaving 10 bases between them.

This chain connects TRBV6-6 to TRBJ2-1; a weak D match, TRBD1 (6 bases). Trimming took off 5 bases at V and 3 bases at J, with 14 bases between the two ends. Germline assignment: CDR1 MNHNY and CDR2 SVGAGI (reference sequence). The CDR3 is made up of 15 amino acids. CDR3 sequence reads: CASSPRTDSYNEQFF. The CDR3 bases are TGTGCCAGCAGTCCTCGGACAGACAGCTACAATGAGCAGTTCTTC.

The V gene is TRBV15, the J gene TRBJ1-1; D perhaps matches TRBD1 (6 bases). The V end was cut by 8 bases, the J end by 0 bases, with 22 bases between. This CDR3 contains 17 residues. Germline CDR1 LNHNV, CDR2 YYDKDF (reference sequence). The CDR3 DNA is TGTGCCACCGCCCCCGGGGGGCCGGGGGGGATGAACACTGAAGCTTTCTTT. Protein product: CATAPGGPGGMNTEAFF.

The rearrangement joins TRBV6-6 to TRBJ1-1, with D unresolved. Trimming took off 0 bases at V and 0 bases at J, with 8 bases between the two ends. The CDR3 has 15 residues. Per germline, CDR1 MNHNY and CDR2 SVGAGI (reference sequence). In DNA form, the CDR3 reads TGTGCCAGCAGTTACTCCGGAGAGATGAACACTGAAGCTTTCTTT. Translating it yields CASSYSGEMNTEAFF.

V usage is TRBV27 and J usage is TRBJ2-3, with D maybe TRBD1 (7 bases). The V gene's germline CDR1 is MNHEY and CDR2 SMNVEV (reference sequence). CDR3 size: 15 residues. V was cut by 5 bases and J by 4 bases, with 16 bases left in between. The CDR3 loop reads CASSQQGRRADTQYF. The DNA of the CDR3 is TGTGCCAGCAGTCAACAGGGGAGGAGGGCAGATACGCAGTATTTT.

J is TRBJ1-3 and V is TRBV28; unclear D gene. Germline V gives CDR1 MDHEN, CDR2 SYDVKM. The V and J ends lost 3 bases and 2 bases respectively, with 17 bases between them. The CDR3 runs to 17 residues. The CDR3 DNA reads TGTGCCAGCAGTTTTTTAAGTCGGGGAGGGACTGGAAACACCATATATTTT. Residues: CASSFLSRGGTGNTIYF.

The chain couples TRBV4-2 to TRBJ2-5, with a tentative D call TRBD2 (5 bases). Deletions cut 0 bases from V and 1 base from J, with 9 bases between. The CDR3 runs 15 residues. Germline V gene lookup returns CDR1 LGHNA and CDR2 YNFKEQ. CDR3 in DNA: TGTGCCAGCAGCCAAGAGTTGAGCGGCCAAGAGACCCAGTACTTC. Translation: CASSQELSGQETQYF.

The rearrangement links TRBV11-2 to TRBJ1-4; the D is unclear. Germline assignment: CDR1 SGHAT and CDR2 FQNNGV. The CDR3 runs to 18 residues. V dropped 0 bases and J dropped 4 bases, with 18 bases sitting between them. Written as DNA, the CDR3 is TGTGCCAGCAGCTTAGAGAGGTTTGGAGGGCGGATTAATGAAAAACTGTTTTTT. This gives the protein CASSLERFGGRINEKLFF.

This rearrangement joins TRBV9 to TRBJ2-1, with 8 bases lining up with TRBD1. In germline, CDR1 is SGDLS, CDR2 YYNGEE. This CDR3 has 14 amino acids. The trim removed 0 bases at V and 8 bases at J, leaving 4 bases unmatched. Written as DNA, the CDR3 is TGTGCCAGCAGCGTAGGGACAGGGTCCCATGAGCAGTTCTTC. It specifies CASSVGTGSHEQFF.

The chain links TRBV7-6 to TRBJ2-7; D not resolved. From germline, CDR1 is SGHVS and CDR2 FNYEAQ. The length of the CDR3 is 13 residues. Trimming cost V 1 base and J 1 base, with 5 bases left between them. CDR3 in amino acids: CASSLVRSYEQYF. DNA of the CDR3: TGTGCCAGCAGCTTAGTGAGGTCCTACGAGCAGTACTTC. The entire variable domain, with the rest obtained from reference TRBV7-6 and TRBJ2-7, is as follows: GAGVSQSPRYKVTKRGQDVALRCDPISGHVSLYWYRQALGQGPEFLTYFNYEAQQDKSGLPNDRFSAERPEGSISTLTIQRTEQRDSAMYRCASSLVRSYEQYFGPGTRLTVT.

The chain links TRBV7-9 to TRBJ2-7; a possible D gene is TRBD2 (5 bases). Trimming took 1 base from V and 5 from J, leaving 12 bases between them. Germline V gene sequence: CDR1 SEHNR, CDR2 FQNEAQ (reference sequence). The CDR3 totals 14 residues. Here the CDR3 reads CASSLGPGINEQYF. The CDR3, as DNA: TGTGCCAGCAGCTTAGGTCCGGGGATAAACGAGCAGTACTTC.

This chain uses TRBV2 with TRBJ2-3; TRBD2 matches at 16 bases. Germline CDR1 reads SNHLY; CDR2 reads FYNNEI. There are 15 residues in the CDR3. Trimming at V came to 10 bases and at J to 8 bases, leaving 9 bases not matched to a gene. CDR3: CAITGTSGGAGTQYF. Here the CDR3 DNA reads TGTGCCATCACCGGGACTAGCGGGGGGGCCGGTACGCAGTATTTT.

The chain carries TRBV27 and TRBJ1-4; TRBD1 might be the D (5 bases). The CDR3 totals 16 residues. Deletions cut 5 bases from V and 8 bases from J, with 21 bases between. From germline, CDR1 is MNHEY and CDR2 SMNVEV (reference sequence). CDR3 in amino acids: CASSPVPLGRGEKLFF. CDR3 coding DNA: TGTGCCAGCAGTCCAGTACCCCTTGGTCGGGGGGAAAAACTGTTTTTT.

The chain recombines TRBV30 with TRBJ1-5; D gene ambiguous. V lost 5 bases, J lost 7 bases, and 12 bases lay in between. From germline, CDR1 is GTSNPN and CDR2 SVGIG (reference sequence). This CDR3 is 12 amino acids long. The CDR3 nucleotides are TGTGCCTGGGACCGGGGTTACCAGCCCCAGCATTTT. Translation: CAWDRGYQPQHF.

In its sample, this clone was seen once. The chain employs TRBV6-5 and TRBJ2-7; 8 nucleotides align to TRBD1. Germline lookup yields CDR1 MNHEY and CDR2 SVGAGI. After removal of 0 bases from V and 4 bases from J, the junction contained 8 bases not matched to a gene. The CDR3 loop spans 16 amino acids. In nucleotides, the CDR3 is TGTGCCAGCAGTTACTCGTTGCAGGGGGCGGGTTACGAGCAGTACTTC. Translating gives CASSYSLQGAGYEQYF.

The sample holds a few counts of this clone. CDR3 in DNA: TGTGCCAGCAGCCCATATATGGCGGCTCAGCCCCAGCATTTT. Protein product: CASSPYMAAQPQHF. This chain connects TRBV5-4 to TRBJ1-5, with unresolved D. Trimming took off 4 bases at V and 6 bases at J, with 14 bases between the two ends. The germline V gene encodes CDR1 SGHNT and CDR2 YYREEE (reference sequence). The CDR3 sequence is 14 residues long.

The V call is TRBV4-1, the J call TRBJ1-1, with TRBD1 matching 12 bases. Germline loops: CDR1 MGHRA, CDR2 YSYEKL. V was clipped by 4 bases and J by 7 bases; unmatched bases: 10. This CDR3 contains 16 residues. The CDR3 bases are TGCGCCAGCAGCCCCACCGGGACAGGGGGCCTTGTTGAAGCTTTCTTT. This translates into CASSPTGTGGLVEAFF.

The chain links TRBV10-3 to TRBJ2-1; D is perhaps TRBD2 (6 bases). The V end lost 10 bases, the J end lost 4 bases, and 17 bases lay between the germline ends. CDR3 size: 14 residues. Germline CDR1 reads ENHRY; CDR2 reads SYGVKD. CDR3 nucleotide sequence: TGTGCCACCATGGGGGGTTCGGGTTACAATGAGCAGTTCTTC. Protein sequence: CATMGGSGYNEQFF.

This rearrangement joins TRBV27 to TRBJ2-2; TRBD1 matches at 9 bases. Per the germline V gene, CDR1 is MNHEY and CDR2 is SMNVEV (reference sequence). The J segment lost 6 bases and the V segment lost 8 bases, leaving 10 bases of the junction unmatched. The CDR3 loop spans 15 amino acids. CDR3 sequence reads: CASRRGQGSPGELFF. DNA of the CDR3: TGTGCCAGCCGCCGGGGACAGGGAAGTCCCGGGGAGCTGTTTTTT.

This clone was counted only a few times. This chain connects TRBV11-2 to TRBJ2-3; 8 nucleotides agree with TRBD1. This CDR3 spans 14 amino acids. Germline lookup yields CDR1 SGHAT and CDR2 FQNNGV. Trimming at V came to 6 bases and at J to 6 bases, leaving 8 bases not matched to a gene. CDR3 loop: CASRDRGPSDTQYF. For the CDR3, the DNA is TGTGCCAGCAGAGACAGGGGCCCCTCGGATACGCAGTATTTT.

This rearrangement joins TRBV6-5 to TRBJ1-1; D is unresolved. The CDR3 has 14 residues. The ends were cut back, 3 bases at V and 1 base at J, with 9 bases in the middle. The germline gives CDR1 MNHEY, CDR2 SVGAGI. The CDR3 region is CASSYGRENTEAFF. The CDR3 region has the DNA TGTGCCAGCAGTTATGGACGGGAGAACACTGAAGCTTTCTTT.

This chain's CDR3 is CASSVEGLGVRTQYF. CDR3 DNA: TGTGCCAGCAGCGTAGAAGGACTAGGGGTTCGGACCCAGTACTTC. This rearrangement joins TRBV9 to TRBJ2-5, with 7 positions matching TRBD2. Trimming at V came to 0 bases and at J to 7 bases, leaving 9 bases not matched to a gene. Germline-derived CDR1 and CDR2 are SGDLS and YYNGEE. The CDR3 has 15 amino acids.

This rearrangement joins TRBV5-6 to TRBJ1-1, with D unresolved. The CDR3 sequence is 12 residues long. Trimming cost V 2 bases and J 5 bases, with 7 bases left between them. CDR1 is SGHDT and CDR2 is YYEEEE in the germline V gene. Written as DNA, the CDR3 is TGTGCCAGCAGCTTCGGTTTGACTGAAGCTTTCTTT. Protein: CASSFGLTEAFF.

The chain carries TRBV5-1 and TRBJ2-7; D might be TRBD1 (6 bases). CDR3 length: 14 amino acids. CDR1 is SGHRS, CDR2 YFSETQ, per germline. V shed 3 bases and J shed 2 bases, with 12 bases lying between them. Here the CDR3 reads CASSYPGHTYEQYF. For the CDR3, the DNA is TGCGCCAGCAGCTACCCGGGACACACCTACGAGCAGTACTTC.

Comment on this clone: This sample includes further DNA sequences coding for the same CDR3. V usage is TRBV5-1 and J usage is TRBJ2-1; D is perhaps TRBD2 (5 bases). The CDR3 runs to 13 residues. The germline CDR1 and CDR2 sequences are SGHRS and YFSETQ. Trimming took 5 bases from V and 4 from J, leaving 10 bases between them. CDR3 in DNA: TGCGCCAGCAGTCAGGACTCGTACAATGAGCAGTTCTTC. Its protein product is CASSQDSYNEQFF. Combining the CDR3 with reference TRBV5-1 and TRBJ2-1 gives the whole variable domain KAGVTQTPRYLIKTRGQQVTLSCSPISGHRSVSWYQQTPGQGLQFLFEYFSETQRNKGNFPGRFSGRQFSNSRSEMNVSTLELGDSALYLCASSQDSYNEQFFGPGTRLTVL.

The chain links TRBV2 to TRBJ1-1; 8 nucleotides line up with TRBD1. Germline values: CDR1 SNHLY, CDR2 FYNNEI. CDR3 size: 13 residues. V trimming: 5 bases; J trimming: 5 bases; junction bases outside the gene matches: 4. In nucleotides, the CDR3 is TGTGCCAGCAGTTGGACAGGGATGACTGAAGCTTTCTTT. Translation: CASSWTGMTEAFF.

This clone has just a few counts. V gene TRBV6-5 combines with J gene TRBJ1-3; TRBD1 is a possible D gene (6 bases). The CDR3 consists of 14 residues. Germline-derived CDR1 and CDR2 are MNHEY and SVGAGI. Trimming cost V 9 bases and J 2 bases, with 14 bases left between them. CDR3 nucleotide sequence: TGTGCCAGTCGAGGGGGATTCACTGGAAACACCATATATTTT. Its translation: CASRGGFTGNTIYF.

This sequence joins TRBV6-5 and TRBJ2-3; no clear D. This CDR3 spans 16 amino acids. Germline V gene lookup returns CDR1 MNHEY and CDR2 SVGAGI. Trimming shortened V by 4 bases and J by 2 bases, and 16 bases separated the two germline ends. The CDR3 here is CASSSRRILITDTQYF. In DNA form, the CDR3 reads TGTGCCAGCAGTTCGAGGCGGATCCTTATCACAGATACGCAGTATTTT.